These 21 T cell receptor beta chains were all obtained from the same sample, sequenced in a study of T cell responses to AZD1222 COVID-19 vaccine. Profiled with immunoSEQ multiplex PCR; TCRdb holds only in-frame clones, not every one. The repertoire includes tens of thousands of clones, roughly 88% of them detected once, and around 4.5% sits in the top ten. The input for sequencing was peripheral blood, taken on day 0 of MenACWY control vaccination. These receptors were taken from an adult in good health.

The gene calls are TRBV29-1 and TRBJ1-5; TRBD1 is a possible D gene (6 bases). CDR1 is SQVTM and CDR2 is ANQGSEA in the germline V gene. There are 13 residues in the CDR3. V lost 5 bases, J lost 5 bases, and 13 bases lay in between. CDR3 loop: CSVWGGGHQPQHF. CDR3 sequence (DNA): TGCAGCGTTTGGGGGGGCGGGCATCAGCCCCAGCATTTT.

This clone was seen only once. The CDR3: CASSLGSTPNNEQFF. The CDR3 DNA follows: TGTGCCAGCAGCTTGGGCAGCACACCAAACAATGAGCAGTTCTTC. The V call is TRBV7-2, the J call TRBJ2-1; D remains unclear. Trimming stripped 3 bases from V and 5 bases from J, with 14 bases between. CDR1 and CDR2 from the germline V gene are SGHTA and FQGNSA. CDR3 size: 15 residues.

The chain is built from TRBV3-1 (or the pseudogene TRBV3-2) and TRBJ1-4, with D unresolved. The CDR3 has 14 amino acids. V lost 4 bases to trimming and J lost 3 bases, with 9 bases between them. Germline lookup yields CDR1 LGHDT and CDR2 YNNKEL (reference sequence). The CDR3 is CASSRRQPNEKLFF. The CDR3, as DNA: TGTGCCAGCAGCCGGAGGCAGCCTAATGAAAAACTGTTTTTT.

V is TRBV6-5 and J is TRBJ1-4; 7 positions agree with TRBD1. Germline V gives CDR1 MNHEY, CDR2 SVGAGI. V trimming: 2 bases; J trimming: 8 bases; junction bases outside the gene matches: 8. The CDR3 runs 15 residues. The CDR3 sequence is CASSYDRAIFEKLFF. The CDR3 coding sequence is TGTGCCAGCAGTTACGACAGGGCGATTTTCGAAAAACTGTTTTTT.

This clone showed up just a few times. The chain uses TRBV7-2 and TRBJ1-2; 11 nucleotides line up with TRBD1. CDR3 length: 16 residues. J was trimmed by 4 bases and V by 4 bases; bases with no gene match: 8. Germline CDR1 SGHTA, CDR2 FQGNSA. The CDR3 bases are TGTGCCAGCAGCTCCCCCGGGACAGGGGGAGTCTATGGCTACACCTTC. Translation: CASSSPGTGGVYGYTF.

This clone was observed a handful of times. This chain connects TRBV20-1 to TRBJ2-7; D remains ambiguous. The germline V gene encodes CDR1 DFQATT and CDR2 SNEGSKA (reference sequence). Deletions cut 3 bases from V and 6 bases from J, with 18 bases between. The CDR3 spans 14 residues. CDR3 coding DNA: TGCAGTGCTAGTTCCCAGGTCCCGATAGCCGAGCAGTACTTC. It codes for CSASSQVPIAEQYF.

A single count supports this clone. This chain's CDR3 is CASSLVAGSNQPQHF. The CDR3 bases are TGTGCCAGCAGCTTAGTAGCCGGGAGCAATCAGCCCCAGCATTTT. J is TRBJ1-5 and V is TRBV7-2; D gene ambiguous. CDR1 SGHTA and CDR2 FQGNSA come from the germline V gene. The CDR3 spans 15 residues. Trimming shortened V by 1 base and J by 1 base, and 8 bases separated the two germline ends. Together with reference TRBV7-2 and TRBJ1-5, the CDR3 gives the full variable domain: GAGVSQSPSNKVTEKGKDVELRCDPISGHTALYWYRQSLGQGLEFLIYFQGNSAPDKSGLPSDRFSAERTGGSVSTLTIQRTQQEDSAVYLCASSLVAGSNQPQHFGDGTRLSIL.

The chain joins TRBV9 to TRBJ2-2, with D possibly being TRBD1 (7 bases). The germline CDR1 and CDR2 sequences are SGDLS and YYNGEE. With 0 bases removed from V and 2 bases from J, the gap between germline ends came to 14 bases. The CDR3 spans 17 residues. In DNA form, the CDR3 reads TGTGCCAGCAGCGTAGGCCTACAGGGGACTAACACCGGGGAGCTGTTTTTT. Translated, it gives CASSVGLQGTNTGELFF.

This clone was seen a single time. The chain recombines TRBV7-6 with TRBJ2-1; D uncertain. The V gene lost 1 base and the J gene lost 3 bases, with 13 bases spanning the gap. This CDR3 spans 16 amino acids. Germline CDR1 and CDR2: SGHVS and FNYEAQ. The CDR3 nucleotides are TGTGCCAGCAGCTTAGGTGGGCCACCCCGCTACAATGAGCAGTTCTTC. Its translation: CASSLGGPPRYNEQFF.

This chain links TRBV30 with TRBJ1-1, with a possible D match to TRBD1 (6 bases). V was pared by 2 bases and J by 4 bases, with 8 bases between. The CDR3 consists of 12 residues. Germline V CDR1 and CDR2: GTSNPN, SVGIG (reference sequence). In nucleotides, the CDR3 is TGTGCCTGGAGTCCACAGGGCACTGAAGCTTTCTTT. Its protein product is CAWSPQGTEAFF.

This chain uses TRBV6-5 with TRBJ2-7; tentatively, D is TRBD2 (5 bases). CDR1 is MNHEY and CDR2 is SVGAGI in the germline V gene. V lost 8 bases to trimming and J lost 3 bases, with 14 bases between them. CDR3 length equals 13 residues. The CDR3: CASLFSGNYEQYF. The CDR3 DNA reads as TGTGCCAGCCTCTTCTCCGGGAACTACGAGCAGTACTTC.

This clone was detected a few times. The rearrangement joins TRBV5-1 to TRBJ1-2, with TRBD1 as a possible D gene (6 bases). Trimming shortened V by 4 bases and J by 2 bases, and 18 bases separated the two germline ends. There are 16 residues in the CDR3. In germline, CDR1 is SGHRS, CDR2 YFSETQ. CDR3 nucleotide sequence: TGCGCCAGCAGCCGGACCTACAGGGCGGGGAACTATGGCTACACCTTC. Residues: CASSRTYRAGNYGYTF.

The genes are TRBV6-4 and TRBJ2-1, with TRBD2 matching over 7 bases. J gave up 5 bases and V 4 bases, and 8 bases lay outside the gene matches. CDR1 and CDR2 from the germline V gene are MRHNA and SNTAGT. CDR3 size: 15 residues. CDR3 nucleotides: TGTGCCAGCAGTGGCGAGCGAGCGGGGCACAATGAGCAGTTCTTC. Encoded protein: CASSGERAGHNEQFF.

The chain employs TRBV5-1 and TRBJ2-3, with D perhaps matching TRBD2 (6 bases). The CDR3 is 14 amino acids. Germline assignment: CDR1 SGHRS and CDR2 YFSETQ. Trimming took 4 bases from V and 0 from J, leaving 9 bases between them. The CDR3 region is CASSPGVSTDTQYF. CDR3 nucleotides: TGCGCCAGCAGCCCGGGGGTGAGCACAGATACGCAGTATTTT.

The chain is built from TRBV18 and TRBJ2-7; D tentatively fits TRBD1 or TRBD2 (5 bases each). CDR3 length: 16 amino acids. Trimming stripped 3 bases from V and 1 base from J, with 16 bases between. Germline V gives CDR1 KGHSH, CDR2 LQKENI. Here the CDR3 DNA reads TGTGCCAGCTCACCGGGGACGCCCGGAGATTCCTACGAGCAGTACTTC. Its translation: CASSPGTPGDSYEQYF.

The CDR3 sequence is CASSEYKGVRGNEQFF. Here the CDR3 DNA reads TGTGCCAGCAGTGAATATAAGGGGGTGAGGGGCAATGAGCAGTTCTTC. The V and J genes are TRBV25-1 and TRBJ2-1; maybe TRBD1 (6 bases). V lost 0 bases and J 6 bases, leaving 15 bases between the germline ends. Germline V gives CDR1 MGHDK, CDR2 SYGVNS. The CDR3 totals 16 residues.

The chain recombines TRBV10-1 with TRBJ1-1, with D possibly TRBD1 on 5 matching bases. The ends were cut back, 8 bases at V and 6 bases at J, with 19 bases in the middle. Germline CDR1 WNHNN, CDR2 SYGVQD (reference sequence). The CDR3 sequence is 14 residues long. Here the CDR3 reads CASSDFGGDAEAFF. The CDR3 DNA reads TGCGCCAGCTCCGACTTTGGGGGTGATGCTGAAGCTTTCTTT.

The chain combines TRBV11-2 with TRBJ2-1, with 7 positions matching TRBD1. Germline CDR1 reads SGHAT; CDR2 reads FQNNGV. The CDR3 is 16 residues long. The V segment lost 5 bases and the J segment 0 bases; nucleotides outside the gene matches: 7. The CDR3 DNA reads as TGTGCCAGCAGCCCGGGACAGTCTAGCTCCTACAATGAGCAGTTCTTC. Amino acids: CASSPGQSSSYNEQFF.

The rearrangement uses TRBV18 and TRBJ1-4, with D uncertain. Germline V gene lookup returns CDR1 KGHSH and CDR2 LQKENI. The CDR3 contains 13 residues. With 0 bases removed from V and 5 bases from J, the gap between germline ends came to 4 bases. CDR3 DNA: TGTGCCAGCTCACCACCAGAAAATGAAAAACTGTTTTTT. Residues: CASSPPENEKLFF.

DNA of the CDR3: TGTGCCAGCAGTGCCCAGGGACTCAGCGGGGAGCTGTTTTTT. It is translated as CASSAQGLSGELFF. V and J are TRBV25-1 and TRBJ2-2; possibly TRBD2 for D (6 bases). The CDR3 spans 14 residues. The germline V gene encodes CDR1 MGHDK and CDR2 SYGVNS. With 4 bases removed from V and 7 bases from J, the gap between germline ends came to 13 bases.

The chain recombines TRBV28 with TRBJ1-4; the D gene is possibly TRBD1 (5 bases). Between the trimmed V and J ends, which lost 4 bases and 8 bases, there was a span of 14 bases. CDR3 length: 14 residues. Germline V CDR1 and CDR2: MDHEN, SYDVKM. The CDR3, as DNA: TGTGCCAGCAGTTCCGGGGGACTTCGGGAAAAACTGTTTTTT. Translation: CASSSGGLREKLFF.